The entry that follows covers one T cell receptor (beta chain) sequence. Its specificity is unknown. Germline V gene lookup returns CDR1 MNHEY and CDR2 SVGAGI. Trimming removed 0 bases from V and 15 bases from J; junction bases left unmatched: 8. The CDR3 has 13 amino acids. This entry comes from a study of radiation and T cells in renal cell carcinoma. Study-level background: Nephrectomy followed 15 Gy stereotactic body radiation by 4 weeks.

Stated time point: blood 2 weeks post-SBRT. The treatment: 15 Gy SBRT to primary tumor, nephrectomy 4 weeks later. Points from the study as a whole: In blood, top tumor clones expanded by 2 weeks, shrinking by 4.

Some clones are missing from TCRdb's copy, which holds only in-frame ones; the method was immunoSEQ multiplex PCR. The sample includes roughly 130,000 clones, more than 80% of them seen just once. The sequence was collected from a woman aged 60 to 75 with renal cell carcinoma. This material consisted of blood, taken from a patient whose treatment included radiotherapy and nephrectomy. This rearrangement joins TRBV6-5 to TRBJ2-1, with 7 bases identical to TRBD1. The CDR3 reads CASSYSIRDSRFF. Here the CDR3 DNA reads TGTGCCAGCAGTTACTCGATAAGGGACAGTAGGTTCTTC.